These T cell receptor beta chains were read from a single sample in a study of OX40 agonist ivuxolimab in advanced cancers. Here immunoSEQ multiplex PCR was the method, and the copy in TCRdb shows in-frame clones only, minus some. Of just under 95,000 clones listed, roughly 84% are singletons. The specimen comprised CD4+ or CD8+ T cells sorted from blood, sampled in a trial of the OX40 agonist ivuxolimab. The source of these receptors is an adult with an advanced solid tumor such as melanoma, head and neck, liver or kidney cancer. CDR3s include the opening cysteine and the closing phenylalanine or tryptophan. D genes are given only for firm matches. Clone size is shown for a subset of rows, as once, few, many or a class of expanded clone.

cdr3_length | j_call | clone_size | v_call | d_call | cdr3_aa | cdr3_nt
15 | TRBJ2-1 | NA | TRBV9 | NA | CASSLTGVNHNEQFF | TGTGCCAGCAGCCTCACCGGGGTTAACCACAATGAGCAGTTCTTC
14 | TRBJ2-1 | NA | TRBV5-4 | NA | CASSLAHQGNEQFF | TGTGCCAGCAGCTTGGCCCATCAGGGCAATGAGCAGTTCTTC
13 | TRBJ2-7 | NA | TRBV7-9 | NA | CASSGSSPYEQYF | TGTGCCAGCAGCGGATCTTCCCCCTACGAGCAGTACTTC
14 | TRBJ2-7 | NA | TRBV5-1 | NA | CASSLVNGGYEQYF | TGCGCCAGCAGCTTGGTCAATGGGGGCTACGAGCAGTACTTC
14 | TRBJ2-3 | NA | TRBV15 | NA | CATSRGGLTDTQYF | TGTGCCACCAGCAGAGGGGGGCTGACAGATACGCAGTATTTT
15 | TRBJ1-2 | NA | TRBV9 | NA | CASSVGYPSQGGYTF | TGTGCCAGCAGCGTAGGATATCCCTCGCAGGGGGGCTACACCTTC
16 | TRBJ2-2 | NA | TRBV18 | NA | CASSPSHQFNTGELFF | TGTGCCAGCTCACCAAGTCACCAGTTCAACACCGGGGAGCTGTTTTTT
15 | TRBJ1-3 | NA | TRBV5-1 | NA | CASSPPGSSGNTIYF | TGCGCCAGCAGCCCTCCGGGGAGCTCTGGAAACACCATATATTTT
15 | TRBJ2-3 | NA | TRBV7-9 | NA | CASSLGSGGVDTQYF | TGTGCCAGCAGCTTAGGGTCAGGGGGGGTGGATACGCAGTATTTT
15 | TRBJ1-3 | NA | TRBV15 | NA | CATSRDFRDGNTIYF | TGTGCCACCAGCAGAGATTTTAGAGATGGAAACACCATATATTTT
14 | TRBJ1-5 | NA | TRBV6-5 | TRBD1 | CASSLGQHNQPQHF | TGTGCCAGCAGTTTGGGACAGCACAATCAGCCCCAGCATTTT
19 | TRBJ2-7 | once | TRBV4-3 | TRBD2 | CASSQGGLGTGAPSYEQYF | TGCGCCAGCAGCCAAGGGGGACTAGGGACGGGGGCCCCTTCCTACGAGCAGTACTTC
15 | TRBJ2-7 | NA | TRBV4-2 | TRBD1 | CASSQNDRGVYEQYF | TGTGCCAGCAGCCAAAACGACAGGGGGGTCTACGAGCAGTACTTC
18 | TRBJ1-3 | few | TRBV4-3 | NA | CASSQERTAPSSGNTIYF | TGCGCCAGCAGCCAAGAAAGAACAGCCCCGTCGTCCGGAAACACCATATATTTT
16 | TRBJ2-1 | NA | TRBV7-6 | TRBD1 | CASSTPGTVSYNEQFF | TGTGCCAGCAGCACCCCCGGGACAGTGTCCTACAATGAGCAGTTCTTC
16 | TRBJ2-1 | NA | TRBV5-1 | TRBD2 | CASSPEAGGPGDEQFF | TGCGCCAGCAGCCCGGAAGCGGGGGGGCCTGGAGATGAGCAGTTCTTC
13 | TRBJ1-1 | NA | TRBV4-3 | NA | CASSRTVNTEAFF | TGCGCCAGCAGCCGAACAGTGAACACTGAAGCTTTCTTT
9 | TRBJ2-7 | NA | TRBV6-1 | NA | CASSGEQYF | TGTGCCAGCAGTGGCGAGCAGTACTTC
12 | TRBJ2-7 | NA | TRBV27 | NA | CASSRPGGEQYF | TGTGCCAGCAGTCGCCCCGGGGGCGAGCAGTACTTC
12 | TRBJ2-7 | few | TRBV12-5 | NA | CASGTGFYEQYF | TGTGCTAGTGGTACAGGGTTCTACGAGCAGTACTTC
14 | TRBJ1-1 | NA | TRBV7-2 | NA | CASNPGQTNTEAFF | TGTGCCAGCAATCCGGGGCAGACGAACACTGAAGCTTTCTTT
14 | TRBJ2-7 | NA | TRBV19 | NA | CASSIMAGPYEQYF | TGTGCCAGTAGTATAATGGCGGGTCCCTACGAGCAGTACTTC
15 | TRBJ2-5 | once | TRBV6-1 | TRBD1 | CARAQQGAIQETQYF | TGTGCCAGAGCCCAACAGGGGGCGATCCAAGAGACCCAGTACTTC
14 | TRBJ1-4 | NA | TRBV6-5 | TRBD1 | CASSPGTGLEKLFF | TGTGCCAGCAGCCCCGGGACAGGGTTGGAAAAACTGTTTTTT
16 | TRBJ2-2 | NA | TRBV19 | NA | CARRPGSIPNTGELFF | TGTGCCAGACGGCCTGGGTCGATTCCCAACACCGGGGAGCTGTTTTTT
15 | TRBJ2-1 | NA | TRBV11-1 | NA | CASSPREGARNEQFF | TGTGCCAGCAGCCCTAGGGAGGGGGCCCGTAATGAGCAGTTCTTC
15 | TRBJ1-1 | once | TRBV21-1 | NA | CASSKVDRGNTEAFF | TGTGCCAGCAGCAAAGTAGATAGGGGGAACACTGAAGCTTTCTTT
15 | TRBJ1-1 | NA | TRBV7-9 | NA | CASSWGPEGGTEAFF | TGTGCCAGCAGCTGGGGCCCTGAGGGGGGCACTGAAGCTTTCTTT
15 | TRBJ1-2 | NA | TRBV7-3 | NA | CASSLTAAGANGYTF | TGTGCCAGCAGCTTAACCGCTGCTGGAGCTAATGGCTACACCTTC
17 | TRBJ2-1 | NA | TRBV4-2 | TRBD1 | CASSQDGQTGAYNEQFF | TGTGCCAGCAGCCAAGACGGACAGACAGGGGCCTACAATGAGCAGTTCTTC
11 | TRBJ2-7 | NA | TRBV6-5 | TRBD1 | CAAGQGGQQYF | TGTGCCGCCGGACAGGGCGGACAGCAGTACTTC
15 | TRBJ1-2 | NA | TRBV4-1 | NA | CASSQSGEWDYGYTF | TGCGCCAGCAGCCAAAGCGGGGAGTGGGATTACGGCTACACCTTC